The clone carrying this T cell receptor beta chain was observed a single time. The data were taken from a study of blood T cell repertoires in COVID-19. Germline V lookup: CDR1 LNHDA, CDR2 SQIVND (reference sequence). V gave up 3 bases and J gave up 1 base; unmatched junction bases: 8. The CDR3 length is 17 residues. Produced via immunoSEQ multiplex PCR; TCRdb's table is partial and in-frame only. The sample lists some 250,000 clones, 86% occurring once. The chain recombines TRBV19 with TRBJ2-7; TRBD1 matches at 11 bases. The sequence derives from a woman aged 25 to 45 with COVID-19, enrolled during active disease. Sequenced material: peripheral blood. The CDR3 bases are TGTGCCAGTAGTATCTCCCGGACAGGGGGCCTTTCCTACGAGCAGTACTTC. This encodes CASSISRTGGLSYEQYF.